This T cell receptor (beta chain) comes out of a study of T-cell memory formation after mild COVID-19. Findings of the study overall: Within pre-infection memory, some responding clones were found, suggesting cross-reactive memory joined. Clones that shrank (day 15 to 85) were balanced CD4/CD8, whereas later expanders leaned CD4+.

This clonotype came up a few times. Its antigen is still unknown. This CDR3 comprises 16 residues. Unmatched junction bases numbered 8, after V lost 5 bases and J lost 0 bases. From germline, CDR1 is MNHEY and CDR2 SVGEGT. Constant-segment primers were used for 5'RACE, and the resulting TCR alpha and TCR beta cDNA libraries carried sample barcodes and UMIs. MiXCR, applied by TCRdb to the 5' RACE reads, yields one record per CDR3 protein. This sample has about 350,000 distinct CDR3 sequences; roughly an eighth occur once, and the top ten carry about 24%. This receptor was obtained from a young man who had mild COVID-19 (a few samples of this study predate the infection). Cell type and time point are not known. Sequences were obtained from PBMCs or a T cell subset sorted from them (not recorded which). This chain connects TRBV6-2 or TRBV6-3 to TRBJ2-7; 9 bases align to TRBD1. Here the CDR3 DNA reads TGTGCCAGCAGTAATCCCCGGGACAGGGACTCCTACGAGCAGTACTTC. It is translated as CASSNPRDRDSYEQYF.